This TCR beta chain was identified during a study of T-cell memory formation after mild COVID-19. TCRdb re-called the 5' RACE reads through MiXCR, storing one row per CDR3 protein. The data hold more than 350,000 distinct CDR3 sequences, with approximately 16% observed a single time. This clonotype was picked up a small number of times. Its antigen remains unidentified. The germline gives CDR1 MNHEY, CDR2 SVGAGI. The CDR3 is 14 amino acids. Deletions cut 6 bases from V and 4 bases from J, with 15 bases between. General study findings and limits: CD4+ bias marked clones expanding day 15 to 37, unlike balanced contracting clones. Within pre-infection memory, some responding clones were found, suggesting cross-reactive memory joined.

Material for sequencing was PBMCs or a T cell subset sorted from them (not recorded which). V usage is TRBV6-5 and J usage is TRBJ1-1; D is perhaps TRBD1 (5 bases). The sequence came from a man aged 18 to 29 who had mild COVID-19 (a few samples of this study predate the infection). Cell type and time point are not known. This CDR3 is CASSPKWGGTEAFF. As DNA, the CDR3 is TGTGCCAGCAGCCCAAAGTGGGGGGGCACTGAAGCTTTCTTT.